The 4 T cell receptor beta chains presented below share a single source sample, sequenced in a study of human T cells and chemical hapten exposure (dated by TCRdb to 2020 to 2023). In light of the paper, this sample's time point label describes: patch test 1, 2 weeks after DPC sensitization. What this sample's treatment or condition label stands for: therapeutic diphenylcyclopropenone sensitization with weekly scalp DPC. The receptor library was made with RACE. Sequencing was performed on a NextSeq 500. TCRdb cleaned the public reads at Q25 with fastp, built clones with MiXCR and kept in-frame beta chains. Identical CDR3 protein sequences are pooled into one entry, listed with their most common genes and DNA. Here the sample has tens of thousands of distinct CDR3 sequences; around a tenth occur a single time. The top ten clonotypes cover around 4.2% of the sample. Sequences were derived from whole blood, sampled in connection with sensitization to the hapten diphenylcyclopropenone (DPC). The receptors come from a woman between 45 and 60 years old with alopecia areata. Some clones in this sample may be carry-over from other donors' samples.

This clonotype has a handful of counts. V gene TRBV30 combines with J gene TRBJ1-1; no firm D call. The germline gives CDR1 GTSNPN, CDR2 SVGIG (reference sequence). The CDR3 covers 12 residues. Trimming shortened V by 5 bases and J by 4 bases, and 11 bases separated the two germline ends. CDR3 sequence (DNA): TGTGCCTGGGCCGGGAGACCCACTGAAGCTTTCTTT. This translates into CAWAGRPTEAFF.

This clonotype was counted ten times or more. V gene TRBV7-9 combines with J gene TRBJ1-6; no definite D call. Trimming removed 1 base from V and 5 bases from J, with 9 bases in between. CDR1 and CDR2 (germline): SEHNR, FQNEAQ (reference sequence). This CDR3 spans 15 amino acids. The CDR3 sequence: CASSLVGSHNSPLHF. Here the CDR3 DNA reads TGTGCCAGCAGCTTAGTTGGCAGTCATAATTCACCCCTCCACTTT. Full variable domain (outside the CDR3, taken from reference TRBV7-9 and TRBJ1-6): DTGVSQNPRHKITKRGQNVTFRCDPISEHNRLYWYRQTLGQGPEFLTYFQNEAQLEKSRLLSDRFSAERPKGSFSTLEIQRTEQGDSAMYLCASSLVGSHNSPLHFGNGTRLTVT.

This clonotype has only a few counts. The chain recombines TRBV12-3 or TRBV12-4 with TRBJ2-2; 8 bases align to TRBD1. The CDR3 spans 17 residues. Unmatched junction bases numbered 8, after V lost 3 bases and J lost 2 bases. CDR3 nucleotides: TGTGCCAGCAGTTTGTCCCAACAGGGGGTTAACACCGGGGAGCTGTTTTTT. Translating gives CASSLSQQGVNTGELFF.

This clonotype was observed a handful of times. The V and J genes are TRBV7-6 and TRBJ2-3; D is ambiguous. In germline, CDR1 is SGHVS, CDR2 FNYEAQ. Trimming took 5 bases from V and 4 from J, leaving 16 bases between them. CDR3 length equals 15 residues. CDR3 in amino acids: CASSLNLGLADTQYF. The DNA for the CDR3 is TGTGCCAGCAGCCTGAACCTAGGTTTGGCAGATACGCAGTATTTT.